Shown below are 3 T cell receptor beta chains from a single sample sequenced in a study. MiXCR, run by TCRdb on the 5' RACE reads, gives a single entry per CDR3 protein. The sample has approximately 9,000 distinct CDR3 sequences, around 34% seen once. Cells sorted as Tregs were CD4+, CD25+ and CD127-/low. Specimen: Tregs sorted from blood. These receptors were obtained from a female donor with breast cancer.

This clonotype was seen more than once but under ten times. The chain is built from TRBV7-8 and TRBJ2-7; 9 bases are shared with TRBD1. V lost 5 bases to trimming and J lost 3 bases; unmatched junction nucleotides: 14. This CDR3 spans 17 amino acids. Germline assignment: CDR1 SGHVS and CDR2 FQNEAQ. The CDR3 sequence is CASSKEGFGTGFYEQYF. Here the CDR3 DNA reads TGTGCCAGCAGCAAAGAGGGGTTCGGGACAGGGTTCTACGAGCAGTACTTC. Combining the CDR3 with reference TRBV7-8 and TRBJ2-7 gives the whole variable domain GAGVSQSPRYKVAKRGQDVALRCDPISGHVSLFWYQQALGQGPEFLTYFQNEAQLDKSGLPSDRFFAERPEGSVSTLKIQRTQQEDSAVYLCASSKEGFGTGFYEQYFGPGTRLTVT.

A note on this clonotype: Being one base from a much bigger clone, this may be a read error. No conserved phenylalanine or tryptophan ends this CDR3, so it is likely a read error. The chain employs TRBV7-2 and TRBJ2-2; D is undetermined. CDR1 is SGHTA, CDR2 FQGNSA, per germline. Trimming shortened V by 5 bases and J by 2 bases, and 12 bases separated the two germline ends. The CDR3 extends over 15 amino acids. The CDR3 DNA is TGTGCCAGCAGCCCTATGACCGGAAACACCGGGGAGCTGTTTGTT. This sequence encodes CASSPMTGNTGELFV.

This clonotype is classed as medium-sized (0.01 to 0.1%). The chain links TRBV20-1 to TRBJ2-7; D perhaps matches TRBD2 (5 bases). Looked up from germline, CDR1 is DFQATT and CDR2 is SNEGSKA (reference sequence). Trimming cost V 3 bases and J 7 bases, with 13 bases left between them. The CDR3 has 12 amino acids. CDR3 in DNA: TGCAGTGCTAGTTTAGCGCCGGGGGAGCAGTACGTC. As protein: CSASLAPGEQYV.